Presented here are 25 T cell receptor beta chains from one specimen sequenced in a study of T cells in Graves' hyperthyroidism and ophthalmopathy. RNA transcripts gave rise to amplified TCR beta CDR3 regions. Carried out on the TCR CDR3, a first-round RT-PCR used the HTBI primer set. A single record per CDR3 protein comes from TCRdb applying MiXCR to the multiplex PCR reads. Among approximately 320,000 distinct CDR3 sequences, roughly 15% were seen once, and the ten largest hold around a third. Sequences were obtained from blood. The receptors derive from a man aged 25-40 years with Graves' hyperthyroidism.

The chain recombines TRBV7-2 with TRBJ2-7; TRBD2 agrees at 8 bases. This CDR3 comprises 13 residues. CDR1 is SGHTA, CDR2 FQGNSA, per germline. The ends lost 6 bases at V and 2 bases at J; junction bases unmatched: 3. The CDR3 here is CASRAGATYEQYF. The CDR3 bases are TGTGCCAGCAGAGCGGGAGCTACCTACGAGCAGTACTTC.

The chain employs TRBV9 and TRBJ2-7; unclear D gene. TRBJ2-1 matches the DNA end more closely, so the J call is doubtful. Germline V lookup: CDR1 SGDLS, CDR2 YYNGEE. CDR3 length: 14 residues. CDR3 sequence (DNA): TGTGCCAGCAGTCCGCTAGTCTCTTCCTACGAGCAGTTCTTC. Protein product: CASSPLVSSYEQFF.

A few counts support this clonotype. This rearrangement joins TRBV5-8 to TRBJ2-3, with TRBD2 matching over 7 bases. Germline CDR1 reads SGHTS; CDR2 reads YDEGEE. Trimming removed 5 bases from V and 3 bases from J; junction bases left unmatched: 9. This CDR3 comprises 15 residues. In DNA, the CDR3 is TGTGCCAGCAGAAGGGACGGACTAGTAACAGATACGCAGTATTTT. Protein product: CASRRDGLVTDTQYF.

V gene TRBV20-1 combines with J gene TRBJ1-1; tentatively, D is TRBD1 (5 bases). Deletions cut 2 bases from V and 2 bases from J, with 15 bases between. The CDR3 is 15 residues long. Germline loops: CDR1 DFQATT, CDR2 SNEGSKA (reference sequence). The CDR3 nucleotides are TGCAGTGCTAGATGGGGCCGGGTCCTTAACACTGAAGCTTTCTTT. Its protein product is CSARWGRVLNTEAFF.

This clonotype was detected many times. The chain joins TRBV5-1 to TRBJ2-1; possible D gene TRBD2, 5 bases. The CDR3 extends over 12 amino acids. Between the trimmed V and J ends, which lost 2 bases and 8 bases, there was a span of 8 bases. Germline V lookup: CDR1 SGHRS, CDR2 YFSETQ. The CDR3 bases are TGCGCCAGCAGCTTTGTGGGAGATGAGCAGTTCTTC. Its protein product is CASSFVGDEQFF.

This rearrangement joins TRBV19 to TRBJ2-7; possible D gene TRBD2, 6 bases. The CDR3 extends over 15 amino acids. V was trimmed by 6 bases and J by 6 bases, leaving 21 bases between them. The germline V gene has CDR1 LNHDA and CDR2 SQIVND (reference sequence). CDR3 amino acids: CASREGLKGTGEQYF. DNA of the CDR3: TGTGCCAGTAGGGAGGGGCTGAAGGGGACCGGCGAGCAGTACTTC.

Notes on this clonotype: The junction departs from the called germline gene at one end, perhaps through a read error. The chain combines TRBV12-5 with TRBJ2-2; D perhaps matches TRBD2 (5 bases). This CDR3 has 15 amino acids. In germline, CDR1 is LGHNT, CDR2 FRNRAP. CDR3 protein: CASGLPQTGSGELSF. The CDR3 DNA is TGTGCTAGTGGTTTGCCCCAAACGGGGTCCGGGGAGCTGTCTTTT.

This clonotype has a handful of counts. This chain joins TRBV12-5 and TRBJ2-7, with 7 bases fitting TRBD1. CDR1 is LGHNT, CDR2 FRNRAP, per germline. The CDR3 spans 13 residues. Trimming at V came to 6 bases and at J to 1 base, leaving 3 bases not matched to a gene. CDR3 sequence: CASGQQGSYEQYF. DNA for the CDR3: TGTGCTAGTGGGCAACAGGGGTCCTACGAGCAGTACTTC.

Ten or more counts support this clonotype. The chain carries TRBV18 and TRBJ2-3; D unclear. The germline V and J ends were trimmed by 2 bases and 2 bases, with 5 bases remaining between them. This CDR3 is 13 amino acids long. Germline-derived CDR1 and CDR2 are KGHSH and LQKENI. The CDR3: CASSPGLTDTQYF. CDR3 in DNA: TGTGCCAGCTCACCAGGCCTCACAGATACGCAGTATTTT.

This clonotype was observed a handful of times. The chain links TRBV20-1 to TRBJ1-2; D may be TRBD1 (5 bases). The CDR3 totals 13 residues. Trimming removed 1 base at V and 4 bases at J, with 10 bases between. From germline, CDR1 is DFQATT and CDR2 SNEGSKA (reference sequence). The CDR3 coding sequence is TGCAGTGCTAGAGGGGACCTGACCTATGGCTACACCTTC. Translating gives CSARGDLTYGYTF.

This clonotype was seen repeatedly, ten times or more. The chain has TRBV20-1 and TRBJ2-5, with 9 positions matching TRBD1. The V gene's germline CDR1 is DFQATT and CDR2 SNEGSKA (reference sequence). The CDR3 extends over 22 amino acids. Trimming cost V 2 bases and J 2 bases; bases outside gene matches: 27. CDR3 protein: CSARSSLDRGKIGGFIQETQYF. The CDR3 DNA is TGCAGTGCTAGATCTTCCCTGGACAGGGGAAAAATCGGGGGGTTTATACAAGAGACCCAGTACTTC.

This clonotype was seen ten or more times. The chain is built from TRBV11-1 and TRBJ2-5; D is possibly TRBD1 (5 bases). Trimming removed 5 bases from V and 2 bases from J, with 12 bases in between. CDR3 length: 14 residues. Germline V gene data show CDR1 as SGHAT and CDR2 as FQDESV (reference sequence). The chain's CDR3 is CASSPRTTQETQYF. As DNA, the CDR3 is TGTGCCAGCAGCCCTCGGACAACTCAAGAGACCCAGTACTTC.

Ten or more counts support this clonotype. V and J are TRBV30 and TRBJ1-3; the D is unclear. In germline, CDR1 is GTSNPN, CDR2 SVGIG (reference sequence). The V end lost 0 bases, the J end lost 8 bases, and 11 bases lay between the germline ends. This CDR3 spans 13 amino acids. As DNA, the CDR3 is TGTGCCTGGAGTGTGAATATGGTGGACACCATATATTTT. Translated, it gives CAWSVNMVDTIYF.

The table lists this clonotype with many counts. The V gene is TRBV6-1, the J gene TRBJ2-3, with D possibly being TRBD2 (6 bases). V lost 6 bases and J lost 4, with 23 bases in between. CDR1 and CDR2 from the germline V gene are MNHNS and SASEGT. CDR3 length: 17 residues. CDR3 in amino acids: CASRLPGIAEVADTQYF. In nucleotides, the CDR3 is TGTGCCAGCAGACTCCCTGGAATAGCGGAAGTAGCAGATACGCAGTATTTT.

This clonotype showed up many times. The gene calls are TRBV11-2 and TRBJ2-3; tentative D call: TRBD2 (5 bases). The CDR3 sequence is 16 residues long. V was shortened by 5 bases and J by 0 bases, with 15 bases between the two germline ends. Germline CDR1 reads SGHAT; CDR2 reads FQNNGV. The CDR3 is CASSLLPAVSTDTQYF. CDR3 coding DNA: TGTGCCAGCAGCCTCCTTCCAGCGGTTAGCACAGATACGCAGTATTTT.

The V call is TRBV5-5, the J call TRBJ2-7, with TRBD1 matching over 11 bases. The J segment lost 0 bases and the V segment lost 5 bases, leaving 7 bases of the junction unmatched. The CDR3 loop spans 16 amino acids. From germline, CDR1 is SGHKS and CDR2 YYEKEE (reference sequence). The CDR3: CASSWTGGPSSYEQYF. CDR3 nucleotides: TGTGCCAGCAGTTGGACAGGGGGCCCTAGCTCCTACGAGCAGTACTTC.

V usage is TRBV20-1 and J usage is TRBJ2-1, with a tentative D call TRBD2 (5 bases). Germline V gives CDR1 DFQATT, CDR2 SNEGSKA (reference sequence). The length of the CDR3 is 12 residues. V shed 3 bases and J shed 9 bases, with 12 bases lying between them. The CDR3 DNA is TGCAGTGCTAGTGATTCCGGGATTGAGCAGTTCTTC. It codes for CSASDSGIEQFF.

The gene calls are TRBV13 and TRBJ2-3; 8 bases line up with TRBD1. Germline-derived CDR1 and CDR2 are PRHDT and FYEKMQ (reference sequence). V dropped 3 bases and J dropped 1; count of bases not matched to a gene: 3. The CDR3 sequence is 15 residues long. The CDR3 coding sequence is TGTGCCAGCAGCTTCGACAGGGGAGGCACAGATACGCAGTATTTT. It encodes CASSFDRGGTDTQYF.

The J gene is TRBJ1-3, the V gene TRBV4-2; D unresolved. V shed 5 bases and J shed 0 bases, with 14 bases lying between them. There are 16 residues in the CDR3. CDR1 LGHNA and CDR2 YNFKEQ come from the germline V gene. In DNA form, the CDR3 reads TGTGCCAGCAGCTCATATACCAGGTACTCTGGAAACACCATATATTTT. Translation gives CASSSYTRYSGNTIYF.

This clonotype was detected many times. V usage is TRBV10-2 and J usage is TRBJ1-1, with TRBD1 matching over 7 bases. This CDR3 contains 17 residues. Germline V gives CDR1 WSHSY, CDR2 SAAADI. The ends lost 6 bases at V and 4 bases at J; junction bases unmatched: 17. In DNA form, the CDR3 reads TGCGCCAGCAGCCGGGGCAGGGGGGGTTATGGTGGCACTGAAGCTTTCTTT. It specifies CASSRGRGGYGGTEAFF.

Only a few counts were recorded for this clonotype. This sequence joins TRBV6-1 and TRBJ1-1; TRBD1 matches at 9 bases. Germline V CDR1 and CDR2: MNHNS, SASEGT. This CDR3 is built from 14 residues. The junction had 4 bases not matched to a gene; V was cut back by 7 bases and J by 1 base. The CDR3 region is CASILGQGNTEAFF. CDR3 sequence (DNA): TGTGCCAGCATCCTGGGACAGGGGAACACTGAAGCTTTCTTT.

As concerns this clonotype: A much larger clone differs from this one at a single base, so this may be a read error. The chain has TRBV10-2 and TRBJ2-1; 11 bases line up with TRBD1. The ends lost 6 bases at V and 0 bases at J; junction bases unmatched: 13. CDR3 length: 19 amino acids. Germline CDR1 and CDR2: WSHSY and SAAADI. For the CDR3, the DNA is TGCGCCAGCAGCGGGTTGGGACAGGGGGGGTTAAGCTCCTACAATGAGCAGTTCTTC. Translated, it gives CASSGLGQGGLSSYNEQFF.

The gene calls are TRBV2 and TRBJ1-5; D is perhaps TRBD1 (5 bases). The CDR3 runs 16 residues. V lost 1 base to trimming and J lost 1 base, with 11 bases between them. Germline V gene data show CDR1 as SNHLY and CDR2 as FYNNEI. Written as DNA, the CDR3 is TGTGCCAGCAGTGAAGGGCAGGGAGGGAGCAATCAGCCCCAGCATTTT. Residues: CASSEGQGGSNQPQHF.

The CDR3 DNA is TGTGCCAGCAGCTGGACTAGCGGGAGTATAGAAAATGAGCAGTTCTTC. Translated: CASSWTSGSIENEQFF. V gene TRBV7-2 combines with J gene TRBJ2-1; 13 nucleotides line up with TRBD2. Trimming cost V 4 bases and J 7 bases; bases outside gene matches: 7. The CDR3 runs to 16 residues. CDR1 SGHTA and CDR2 FQGNSA come from the germline V gene. Drawing the rest from reference TRBV7-2 and TRBJ2-1, the complete variable domain is GAGVSQSPSNKVTEKGKDVELRCDPISGHTALYWYRQSLGQGLEFLIYFQGNSAPDKSGLPSDRFSAERTGGSVSTLTIQRTQQEDSAVYLCASSWTSGSIENEQFFGPGTRLTVL.

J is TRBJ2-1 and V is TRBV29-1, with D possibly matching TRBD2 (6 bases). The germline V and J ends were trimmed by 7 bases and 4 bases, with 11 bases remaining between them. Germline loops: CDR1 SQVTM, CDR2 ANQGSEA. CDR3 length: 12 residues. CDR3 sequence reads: CSALARYNEQFF. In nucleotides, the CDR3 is TGCAGCGCTCTAGCGCGATACAATGAGCAGTTCTTC.